Ten or more counts support the clone carrying this TCR beta chain. The germline V gene has CDR1 GTSNPN and CDR2 SVGIG (reference sequence). After removal of 3 bases from V and 6 bases from J, the junction contained 4 bases not matched to a gene. The CDR3 contains 13 residues. The sample is drawn from a study of T cells after yellow fever vaccination. TCRdb independently ran MiXCR on the 5' RACE reads; one entry per CDR3 protein. The table lists about 16,000 distinct CDR3 sequences, 4% of them singletons. The chain employs TRBV30 and TRBJ2-7; 11 positions agree with TRBD2. This TCR came from a young man who received the YFV17D yellow fever vaccine. Source: PBMCs, either bulk or a sorted T-cell subset (CD4+, CD8+, memory, or dextramer-sorted; not recorded which), taken 15 days after the yellow fever booster vaccination. The DNA of the CDR3 is TGTGCCTGGAGCGCGGGACTAGCGGTCGAGCAGTACTTC. It yields the protein CAWSAGLAVEQYF.